Listed below are T cell receptor beta chains from one sample, sequenced in a study of CD8+CD57+ T cells in acquired aplastic anemia. TCRdb re-derived calls from the reads in MiXCR, one entry per CDR3 protein. The table lists approximately 190,000 distinct CDR3 sequences, 40% to 50% of them singletons. Sequenced: sorted CD4+, CD8+, or CD8+CD57+ T cells (not recorded which) from PBMCs. The receptors were sampled from a human donor with aplastic anemia. The CDR3 runs from the conserved cysteine through the conserved F or W. A D gene is named only where the DNA matches it firmly. A row's size may be missing; if present it is once, few, many or a size class.

d_gene: TRBD2; v_gene: TRBV11-1; j_gene: TRBJ2-1; abundance: -; CDR3nt: TGTGCCAGCAGCTTAGCCGTTGGACTAGCGGCCTACAATGAGCAGTTCTTC; CDR3aa: CASSLAVGLAAYNEQFF
d_gene: TRBD1; v_gene: TRBV19; j_gene: TRBJ1-1; abundance: large; CDR3nt: TGTGCCAGTAGGCGAGGACCGGGACAGGGGAACACTGAAGCTTTCTTT; CDR3aa: CASRRGPGQGNTEAFF
d_gene: -; v_gene: TRBV7-8; j_gene: TRBJ2-4; abundance: many; CDR3nt: TGTGCCAGTAGTTGGGGAGGGGGAAACAAAAACATTCAGTACTTC; CDR3aa: CASSWGGGNKNIQYF
d_gene: TRBD1; v_gene: TRBV10-3; j_gene: TRBJ1-6; abundance: -; CDR3nt: TGTGCCAGCAGGTCCGCGACAGGGAATTCACTCCTCCACTTT; CDR3aa: CASRSATGNSLLHF
d_gene: -; v_gene: TRBV7-9; j_gene: TRBJ2-3; abundance: -; CDR3nt: TGTGCCAGCAGCTATCTCACAGATACGCAGTATTTT; CDR3aa: CASSYLTDTQYF
d_gene: TRBD2; v_gene: TRBV12-3/TRBV12-4; j_gene: TRBJ2-1; abundance: once; CDR3nt: TGTGCCAGCAGACCCCTACTAGCGGGGCCCACTCATGAGCAGTTCTTC; CDR3aa: CASRPLLAGPTHEQFF
d_gene: TRBD1; v_gene: TRBV18; j_gene: TRBJ1-6; abundance: many; CDR3nt: TGTGCCAGCTCACCGGGACAGGGTGGCTCACCCCTCCACTTT; CDR3aa: CASSPGQGGSPLHF
d_gene: TRBD2; v_gene: TRBV12-5; j_gene: TRBJ2-5; abundance: -; CDR3nt: TGTGCTAGTGGACGGGTAGCGGGGACACAAGAGACCCAGTACTTC; CDR3aa: CASGRVAGTQETQYF
d_gene: TRBD2; v_gene: TRBV19; j_gene: TRBJ2-1; abundance: -; CDR3nt: TGTGCCAGTAATGGGCGGGAGGCCTACAATGAGCAGTTCTTC; CDR3aa: CASNGREAYNEQFF
d_gene: TRBD1; v_gene: TRBV3-1; j_gene: TRBJ1-1; abundance: -; CDR3nt: TGTGCCAGCAGCCACCCCCGGACAGGCACTGAAGCTTTCTTT; CDR3aa: CASSHPRTGTEAFF
d_gene: -; v_gene: TRBV7-2; j_gene: TRBJ2-2; abundance: -; CDR3nt: TGTGCCAGCAGCCCCAAGTTACGGGGGGCCCGGGGCGGGGATCTGTTTTTT; CDR3aa: CASSPKLRGARGGDLFF
d_gene: -; v_gene: TRBV20-1; j_gene: TRBJ1-6; abundance: few; CDR3nt: TGCAGTGCTAGGGGAGTACAGGAGGCTTCACCCCTCCACTTT; CDR3aa: CSARGVQEASPLHF
d_gene: -; v_gene: TRBV24-1; j_gene: TRBJ2-5; abundance: -; CDR3nt: TGTGCCACCAGTGAATCAGCCAATCAAGAGACCCAGTACTTC; CDR3aa: CATSESANQETQYF
d_gene: -; v_gene: TRBV24-1; j_gene: TRBJ2-5; abundance: -; CDR3nt: TGTGCCACCAGTGAATTTCAGGGAGGAGAGACCCAGTACTTC; CDR3aa: CATSEFQGGETQYF
d_gene: TRBD2; v_gene: TRBV9; j_gene: TRBJ2-5; abundance: few; CDR3nt: TGTGCCAGCAGCACCCGCGGGGGGGCGGGAGAGACCCAGTACTTC; CDR3aa: CASSTRGGAGETQYF
d_gene: TRBD1; v_gene: TRBV19; j_gene: TRBJ1-2; abundance: many; CDR3nt: TGTGCCAGTATGGGGGACAGAGCGTGGGCTAACTATGGCTACACCTTC; CDR3aa: CASMGDRAWANYGYTF
d_gene: -; v_gene: TRBV7-7; j_gene: TRBJ2-2; abundance: -; CDR3nt: TGTGCCAGCAGGGGAAGTCGGAACGGGGAGCTGTTTTTT; CDR3aa: CASRGSRNGELFF
d_gene: -; v_gene: TRBV7-9; j_gene: TRBJ1-2; abundance: once; CDR3nt: TGTGCCAGCAGCTACGCAGGGAACTATGGCTACACCTTC; CDR3aa: CASSYAGNYGYTF
d_gene: TRBD1; v_gene: TRBV9; j_gene: TRBJ2-1; abundance: -; CDR3nt: TGTGTCAGCAGCGTAGTTCCAGGGGGCTACAATGAGCAGTTCTTC; CDR3aa: CVSSVVPGGYNEQFF
d_gene: -; v_gene: TRBV29-1; j_gene: TRBJ2-7; abundance: -; CDR3nt: TGCAGCGTTGTGGGGCGGAGGTACGAGCAGTACTTC; CDR3aa: CSVVGRRYEQYF
d_gene: -; v_gene: TRBV7-2; j_gene: TRBJ1-2; abundance: -; CDR3nt: TGTGCCAGCAGCCGGACTAGCGGGGGCTACACCTTC; CDR3aa: CASSRTSGGYTF
d_gene: -; v_gene: TRBV2; j_gene: TRBJ1-2; abundance: -; CDR3nt: TGTGCCAGCGACCGCACAGTAGATGGCTACACCTTC; CDR3aa: CASDRTVDGYTF
d_gene: TRBD2; v_gene: TRBV7-8; j_gene: TRBJ2-3; abundance: many; CDR3nt: TGTGCCAGCAGCTCCAGGGTAGCGGGACCCACAGATACGCAGTATTTT; CDR3aa: CASSSRVAGPTDTQYF
d_gene: -; v_gene: TRBV7-3; j_gene: TRBJ2-3; abundance: -; CDR3nt: TGTGCCAGCAGCTTATCAGATGCGCAGTATTTT; CDR3aa: CASSLSDAQYF
d_gene: TRBD2; v_gene: TRBV12-5; j_gene: TRBJ2-5; abundance: -; CDR3nt: TGTGCTAGTGGTTTGATCCGGGATGGGAGGGCAGAACAAGAGACCCAGTACTTC; CDR3aa: CASGLIRDGRAEQETQYF
d_gene: -; v_gene: TRBV11-3; j_gene: TRBJ1-1; abundance: many; CDR3nt: TGTGCCAGCAGCTTCAAGCAGAACACTGAAGCTTTCTTT; CDR3aa: CASSFKQNTEAFF
d_gene: -; v_gene: TRBV11-2; j_gene: TRBJ2-4; abundance: many; CDR3nt: TGTGCCAGCAGCCTTAGCGGAACAGCCAAAAACATTCAGTACTTC; CDR3aa: CASSLSGTAKNIQYF
d_gene: -; v_gene: TRBV29-1; j_gene: TRBJ1-1; abundance: -; CDR3nt: TGCAGCGTTGATTCCCAGGGGAAGAACACTGAAGCTTTCTTT; CDR3aa: CSVDSQGKNTEAFF
d_gene: TRBD2; v_gene: TRBV2; j_gene: TRBJ2-3; abundance: -; CDR3nt: TGTGCCAGCAGTGAAAGGCAGGGAGGGTCCACAGATACGCAGTATTTT; CDR3aa: CASSERQGGSTDTQYF
d_gene: TRBD2; v_gene: TRBV15; j_gene: TRBJ2-7; abundance: few; CDR3nt: TGTGCCACCAGCAGAGTTAGCGGGAGAGCTATCGAGCAGTACTTC; CDR3aa: CATSRVSGRAIEQYF
d_gene: -; v_gene: TRBV7-9; j_gene: TRBJ1-1; abundance: -; CDR3nt: TGTGCCAGCAGCGCAAACACTGAAGCTTTCTTT; CDR3aa: CASSANTEAFF
d_gene: TRBD2; v_gene: TRBV19; j_gene: TRBJ2-7; abundance: -; CDR3nt: TGTGCCAGTAGTACAGCGGGACTGTCCTCCTACGAGCAGTACTTC; CDR3aa: CASSTAGLSSYEQYF
d_gene: -; v_gene: TRBV29-1; j_gene: TRBJ2-7; abundance: -; CDR3nt: TGCAGCGTTGCCCCATCCCCTCTCGAGCAGTACTTC; CDR3aa: CSVAPSPLEQYF
d_gene: -; v_gene: TRBV11-1; j_gene: TRBJ2-1; abundance: -; CDR3nt: TGTGCCAGCGGCACGGGGGGCCTTACCTACAATGAGCAGTTCTTC; CDR3aa: CASGTGGLTYNEQFF
d_gene: TRBD2; v_gene: TRBV20-1; j_gene: TRBJ2-1; abundance: -; CDR3nt: TGCAGTGCTAGACAGCGGGGGGGCTCCTACAACGAGCAGTTCTTC; CDR3aa: CSARQRGGSYNEQFF
d_gene: TRBD1; v_gene: TRBV9; j_gene: TRBJ1-3; abundance: -; CDR3nt: TGTGCCAGCAGCGGGTACAGGGGAGAGTCTGGAAACACCATATATTTT; CDR3aa: CASSGYRGESGNTIYF
d_gene: -; v_gene: TRBV7-7; j_gene: TRBJ2-2; abundance: many; CDR3nt: TGTGCTAGCAGCCCCGACAGGTTCCACAAGAACACCGGGGAGCTGTTTTTT; CDR3aa: CASSPDRFHKNTGELFF
d_gene: -; v_gene: TRBV4-2; j_gene: TRBJ2-7; abundance: many; CDR3nt: TGTGCCAGCAGCCAAGATAATAGGGCGGGGCGATGGCACTACGAGCAGTACTTC; CDR3aa: CASSQDNRAGRWHYEQYF
d_gene: TRBD2; v_gene: TRBV10-3; j_gene: TRBJ2-1; abundance: -; CDR3nt: TGTGCCATCAGTGAGACGGCGGGAGGGCCGGTCAATGGGCAGTTCTTC; CDR3aa: CAISETAGGPVNGQFF
d_gene: -; v_gene: TRBV5-5; j_gene: TRBJ2-7; abundance: -; CDR3nt: TGTGCCAGCAGCTCAGCGGAGGTCCCCTACGAGCAGTACTTC; CDR3aa: CASSSAEVPYEQYF
d_gene: TRBD2; v_gene: TRBV7-2; j_gene: TRBJ2-7; abundance: many; CDR3nt: TGTGCCAGCAGCTTAATGGGGGGGAGCTCCTACGAGCAGTACTTC; CDR3aa: CASSLMGGSSYEQYF
d_gene: -; v_gene: TRBV7-9; j_gene: TRBJ2-2; abundance: many; CDR3nt: TGTGCCAGCAGCCCGGACGTATCCGGGGAGCTGTTTTTT; CDR3aa: CASSPDVSGELFF